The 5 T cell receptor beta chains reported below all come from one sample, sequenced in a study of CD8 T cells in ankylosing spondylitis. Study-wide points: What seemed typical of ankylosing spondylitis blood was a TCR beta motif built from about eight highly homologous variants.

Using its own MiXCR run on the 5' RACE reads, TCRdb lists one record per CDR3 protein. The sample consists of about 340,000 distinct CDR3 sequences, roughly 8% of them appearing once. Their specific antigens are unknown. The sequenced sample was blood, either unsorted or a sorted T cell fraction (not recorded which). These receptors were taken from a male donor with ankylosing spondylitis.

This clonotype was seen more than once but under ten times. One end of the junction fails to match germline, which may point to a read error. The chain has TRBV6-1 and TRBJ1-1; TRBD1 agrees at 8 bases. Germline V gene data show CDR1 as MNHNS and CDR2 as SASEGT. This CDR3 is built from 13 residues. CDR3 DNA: TGTGCCAGCAGTCCCCCCCGGGGACAGGAGATTTACTTT. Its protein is CASSPPRGQEIYF.

The CDR3 DNA sequence: TGTGCCAGCAGCACAACCAGGGTGAACACTGAAGCTTTCTTT. Protein product: CASSTTRVNTEAFF. This rearrangement joins TRBV7-6 to TRBJ1-1, with D perhaps TRBD1 (5 bases). The CDR3 length is 14 residues. CDR1 is SGHVS, CDR2 FNYEAQ, per germline. With 5 bases removed from V and 0 bases from J, the gap between germline ends came to 10 bases.

The DNA for the CDR3 is TGCGCCAGCAGCTGGACAGGTCGACCCTCCTACGAGCAGTACTTC. As protein: CASSWTGRPSYEQYF. This chain connects TRBV5-1 to TRBJ2-7; 7 nucleotides match TRBD1. The V and J ends lost 3 bases and 0 bases, in that order; junction bases with no gene match: 6. The CDR3 is 15 amino acids. Looked up from germline, CDR1 is SGHRS and CDR2 is YFSETQ.

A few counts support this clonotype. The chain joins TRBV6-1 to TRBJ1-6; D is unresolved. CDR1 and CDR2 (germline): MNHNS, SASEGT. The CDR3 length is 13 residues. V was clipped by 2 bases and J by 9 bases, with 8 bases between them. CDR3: CASSEPLLSPLHF. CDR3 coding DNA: TGTGCCAGCAGTGAACCGTTGCTTTCACCCCTCCACTTT.

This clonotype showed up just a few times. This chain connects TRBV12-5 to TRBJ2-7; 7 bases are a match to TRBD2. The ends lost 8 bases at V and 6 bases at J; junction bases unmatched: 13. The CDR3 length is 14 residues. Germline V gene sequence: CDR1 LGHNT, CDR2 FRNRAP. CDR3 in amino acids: CASSIRREPGEQYF. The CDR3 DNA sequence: TGTGCTAGTTCCATTAGGCGGGAGCCGGGCGAGCAGTACTTC.